This is a list of T cell receptor beta chains from one sample in a study of T cells in Graves' hyperthyroidism and ophthalmopathy. TCRdb recomputed calls from the multiplex PCR reads with MiXCR, one row per CDR3 protein. Of a few hundred thousand distinct CDR3 sequences listed, roughly a sixth are singletons. The specimen was blood. The origin of the receptors is a woman in her thirties or forties with Graves' ophthalmopathy. Each CDR3 is given with its conserved first and last residue. Each record gives: clone size, V gene, CDR3 protein. Clone size, where shown, is once, few, many, or a class for clones that have expanded.

once,TRBV28,CASSPSGRVTGELFF
many,TRBV20-1,CSAGLAADTQYF
many,TRBV20-1,CSARDLAGNQETQYF
many,TRBV5-1,CASSLGDNGYNEQFF
few,TRBV2,CASRSNLGYEQYF
NA,TRBV12-3/TRBV12-4,CACGGDSTYEQYF
many,TRBV6-1,CASSSRGGTDTQYF
NA,TRBV6-1,CASGGLAGRLHNEQFF
many,TRBV11-3,CASSLTGGYNEQFF
few,TRBV28,CASSGFLGRTEAFF
NA,TRBV6-5,CASSYSTGAGVSPLHF
few,TRBV14,CASSHLWAGANVLTF